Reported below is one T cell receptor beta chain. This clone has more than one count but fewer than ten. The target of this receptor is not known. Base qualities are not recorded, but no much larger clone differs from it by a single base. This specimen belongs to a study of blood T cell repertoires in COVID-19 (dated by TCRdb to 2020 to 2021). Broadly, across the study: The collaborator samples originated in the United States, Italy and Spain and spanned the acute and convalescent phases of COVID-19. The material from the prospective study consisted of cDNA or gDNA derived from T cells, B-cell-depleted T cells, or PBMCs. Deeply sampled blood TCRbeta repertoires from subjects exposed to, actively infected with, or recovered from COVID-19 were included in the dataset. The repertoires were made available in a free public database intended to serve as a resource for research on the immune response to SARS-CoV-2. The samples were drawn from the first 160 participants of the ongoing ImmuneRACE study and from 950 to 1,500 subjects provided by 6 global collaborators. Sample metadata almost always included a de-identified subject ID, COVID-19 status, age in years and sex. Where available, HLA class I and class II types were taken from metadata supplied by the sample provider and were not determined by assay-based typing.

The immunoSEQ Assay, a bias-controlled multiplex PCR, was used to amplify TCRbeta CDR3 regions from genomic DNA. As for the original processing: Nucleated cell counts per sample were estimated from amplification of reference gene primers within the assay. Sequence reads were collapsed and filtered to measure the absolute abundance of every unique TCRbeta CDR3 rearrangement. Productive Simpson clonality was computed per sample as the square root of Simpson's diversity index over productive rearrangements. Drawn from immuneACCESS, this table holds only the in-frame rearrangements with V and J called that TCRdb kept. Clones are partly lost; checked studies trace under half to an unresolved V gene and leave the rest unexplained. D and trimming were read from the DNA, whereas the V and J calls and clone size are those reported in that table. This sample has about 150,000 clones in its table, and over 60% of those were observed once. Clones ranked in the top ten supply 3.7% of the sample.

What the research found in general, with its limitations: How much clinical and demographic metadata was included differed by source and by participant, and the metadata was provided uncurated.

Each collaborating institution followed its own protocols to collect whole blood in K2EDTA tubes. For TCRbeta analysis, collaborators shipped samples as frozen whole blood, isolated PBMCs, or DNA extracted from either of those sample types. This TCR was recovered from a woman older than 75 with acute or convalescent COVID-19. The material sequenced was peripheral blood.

The sequenced DNA: TGCGCCAGCAGCATTACAGGGCTGGGACCCCTCCACTTT. Its protein reads: CASSITGLGPLHF. The chain is made from TRBV5-1 and TRBJ1-6; TRBD1 might be the D gene, on 6 matching bases. The CDR3 measures 13 amino acids from cysteine to phenylalanine. Of the read, only the CDR3 DNA is kept; its 39 bases are in frame from base 1. The germline V gene supplies CDR1 SGHRS and CDR2 YFSETQ. A distance of 14 bases separates the germline ends of V and J, which lose 4 bases and 12 bases respectively.